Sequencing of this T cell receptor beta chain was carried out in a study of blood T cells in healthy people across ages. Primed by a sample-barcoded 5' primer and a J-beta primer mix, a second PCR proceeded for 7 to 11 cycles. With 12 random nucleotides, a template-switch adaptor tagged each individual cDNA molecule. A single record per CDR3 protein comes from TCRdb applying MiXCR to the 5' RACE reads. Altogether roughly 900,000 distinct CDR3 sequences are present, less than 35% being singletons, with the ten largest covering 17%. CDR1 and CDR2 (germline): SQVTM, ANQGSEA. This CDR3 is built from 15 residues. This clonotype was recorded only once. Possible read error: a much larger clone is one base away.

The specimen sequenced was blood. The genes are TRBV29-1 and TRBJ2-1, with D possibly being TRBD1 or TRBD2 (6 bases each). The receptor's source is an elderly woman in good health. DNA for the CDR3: TGCAGCGTTCTGAAGTTGGGGGGCTCCCACAATGAGCAGTTCTTC. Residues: CSVLKLGGSHNEQFF.